This T cell receptor (beta chain) came from a study of blood T cell repertoires in COVID-19. At the level of the study: Whether acute or convalescent, the COVID-19 samples came from the United States, Italy and Spain. The analysed material was cDNA or gDNA that came from T cells, B-cell-depleted T cells, or PBMCs.

The CDR3 length is 14 residues. With 5 bases removed from V and 4 bases from J, the gap between germline ends came to 15 bases. Germline CDR1 SGHTA, CDR2 FQGNSA. Source study methods: For nucleated cells, counts were estimated from reference gene primer amplification. Sequencing used immunoSEQ multiplex PCR; TCRdb keeps in-frame clones, though not all of them. The V and J calls and clone size are taken from that table; D and trimming were inferred from the DNA. This table holds some 100,000 clones, roughly 91% found once. The J gene is TRBJ2-7, the V gene TRBV7-2; the D gene is possibly TRBD2 (6 bases). Sequencing was performed on peripheral blood. The TCR originated in a woman at least 80 years old with active COVID-19. CDR3 sequence (DNA): TGTGCCAGCAGCCTCTCGAGGAGGGGATACGAGCAGTACTTC. This translates into CASSLSRRGYEQYF.